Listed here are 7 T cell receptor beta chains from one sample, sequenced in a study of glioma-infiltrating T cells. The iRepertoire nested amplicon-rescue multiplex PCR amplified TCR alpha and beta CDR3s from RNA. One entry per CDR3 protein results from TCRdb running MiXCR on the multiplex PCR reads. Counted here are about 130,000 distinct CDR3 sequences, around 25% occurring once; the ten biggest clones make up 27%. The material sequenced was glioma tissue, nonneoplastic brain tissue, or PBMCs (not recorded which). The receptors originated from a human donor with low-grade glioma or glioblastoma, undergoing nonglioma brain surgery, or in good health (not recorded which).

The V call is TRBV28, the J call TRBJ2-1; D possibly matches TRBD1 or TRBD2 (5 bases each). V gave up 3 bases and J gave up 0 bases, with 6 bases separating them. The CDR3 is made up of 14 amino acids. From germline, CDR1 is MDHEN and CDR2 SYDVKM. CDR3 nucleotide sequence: TGTGCCAGCAGTTTTGGGGGCTCCTACAATGAGCAGTTCTTC. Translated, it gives CASSFGGSYNEQFF.

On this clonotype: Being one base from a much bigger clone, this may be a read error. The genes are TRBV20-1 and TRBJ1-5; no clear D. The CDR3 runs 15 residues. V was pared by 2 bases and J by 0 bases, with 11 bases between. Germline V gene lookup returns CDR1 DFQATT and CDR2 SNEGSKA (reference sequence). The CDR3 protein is CSARTHGNSNQPQHF. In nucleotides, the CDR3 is TGCAGTGCTAGAACGCATGGAAATAGCAATCAGCCCCAGCATTTT.

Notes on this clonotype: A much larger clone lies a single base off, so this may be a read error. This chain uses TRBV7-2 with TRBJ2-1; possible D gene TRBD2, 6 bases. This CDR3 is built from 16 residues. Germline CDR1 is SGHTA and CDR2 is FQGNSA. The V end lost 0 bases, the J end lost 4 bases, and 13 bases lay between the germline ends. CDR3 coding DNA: TGTGCCAGCAGCTTAGCAGGGCTAGCGTATTACAATGAGCAGTTCTTC. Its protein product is CASSLAGLAYYNEQFF.

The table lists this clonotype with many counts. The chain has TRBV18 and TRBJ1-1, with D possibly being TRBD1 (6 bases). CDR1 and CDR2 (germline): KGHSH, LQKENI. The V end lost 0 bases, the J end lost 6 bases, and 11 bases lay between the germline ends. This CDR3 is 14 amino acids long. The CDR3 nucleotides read TGTGCCAGCTCACCACCCATGGGGGGCCCTGAAGCTTTCTTT. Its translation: CASSPPMGGPEAFF. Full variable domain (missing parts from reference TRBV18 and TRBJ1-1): NAGVMQNPRHLVRRRGQEARLRCSPMKGHSHVYWYRQLPEEGLKFMVYLQKENIIDESGMPKERFSAEFPKEGPSILRIQQVVRGDSAAYFCASSPPMGGPEAFFGQGTRLTVV.

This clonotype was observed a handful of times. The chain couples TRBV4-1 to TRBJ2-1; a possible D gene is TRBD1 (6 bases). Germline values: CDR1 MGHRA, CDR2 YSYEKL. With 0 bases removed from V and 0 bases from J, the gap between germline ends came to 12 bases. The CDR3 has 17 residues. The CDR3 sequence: CASSQDTGQFSYNEQFF. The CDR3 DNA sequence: TGCGCCAGCAGCCAAGATACCGGACAGTTCTCCTACAATGAGCAGTTCTTC.

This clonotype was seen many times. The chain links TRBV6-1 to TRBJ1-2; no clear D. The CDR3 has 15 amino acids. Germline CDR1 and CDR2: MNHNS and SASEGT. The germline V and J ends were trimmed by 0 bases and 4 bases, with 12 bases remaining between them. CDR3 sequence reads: CASSEATRRAYGYTF. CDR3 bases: TGTGCCAGCAGTGAAGCCACCCGAAGGGCCTATGGCTACACCTTC.

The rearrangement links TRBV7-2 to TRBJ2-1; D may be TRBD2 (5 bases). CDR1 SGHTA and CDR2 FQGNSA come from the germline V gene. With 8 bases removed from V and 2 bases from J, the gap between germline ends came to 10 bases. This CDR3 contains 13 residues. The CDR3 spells CASERSAYNEQFF. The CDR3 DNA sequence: TGTGCCAGCGAGCGGAGCGCCTACAATGAGCAGTTCTTC.